The TCR beta chain under discussion was sequenced for a study of regulatory T cells in long-lasting Graves disease. Whole-study context: Antithyroid drug intake by newly diagnosed Graves' patients had lasted under 3 months.

Time point given: newly diagnosed GD, antithyroid drugs for less than 3 months. Isolated PBMC RNA provided the starting material for the TCR library. The collection involved drawing 8 to 9 milliliters of peripheral blood into EDTA tubes. Germline V gene sequence: CDR1 ENHRY, CDR2 SYGVKD. The CDR3 length is 14 residues. V was pared by 6 bases and J by 4 bases, with 7 bases of the junction left unmatched. General observations from the study: TRBV28, TRBJ1-2 and TRBJ2-5 emerged as the favored segments in persistent disease. Accuracy may have suffered from the small sample size.

For TCR beta, libraries came from iRepertoire HTBI primers and Arm-PCR of CDR3 regions. In TCRdb, the multiplex PCR reads were re-called with MiXCR into one record per CDR3 protein. The data contain approximately 230,000 distinct CDR3 sequences, approximately 20% of them singletons. This clonotype has ten or more counts. What it binds is not known. The chain uses TRBV10-3 and TRBJ2-3; 7 bases are a match to TRBD2. This specimen consisted of peripheral blood mononuclear cells (PBMCs), obtained at new diagnosis, from a patient treated with antithyroid drugs. The receptor's source is a female donor with Graves disease. DNA of the CDR3: TGTGCCATCAGCGTGGGAGGGGCGGCAGATACGCAGTATTTT. This encodes CAISVGGAADTQYF.